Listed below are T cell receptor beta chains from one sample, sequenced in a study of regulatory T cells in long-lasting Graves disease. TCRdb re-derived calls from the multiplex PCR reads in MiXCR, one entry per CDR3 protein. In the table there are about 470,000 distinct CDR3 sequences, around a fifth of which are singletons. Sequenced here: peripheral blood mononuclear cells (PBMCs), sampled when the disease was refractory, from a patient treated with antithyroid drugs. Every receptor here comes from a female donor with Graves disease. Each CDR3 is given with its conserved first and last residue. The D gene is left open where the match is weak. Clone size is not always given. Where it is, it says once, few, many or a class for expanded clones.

CDR3aa: CSARDLVQASYEQYF
CDR3nt: TGCAGTGCTAGAGATCTGGTACAAGCATCCTACGAGCAGTACTTC
j_gene: TRBJ2-7
v_gene: TRBV20-1
abundance: many
d_gene: .

CDR3aa: CASSGEQETQYF
CDR3nt: TGTGCCAGCAGTGGGGAACAAGAGACCCAGTACTTC
j_gene: TRBJ2-5
v_gene: TRBV9
abundance: .
d_gene: .

CDR3aa: CASSTGTSDEQYF
CDR3nt: TGTGCCAGCAGCACCGGGACTAGCGACGAGCAGTACTTC
j_gene: TRBJ2-7
v_gene: TRBV9
abundance: .
d_gene: TRBD2

CDR3aa: CASSLAEAEAFF
CDR3nt: TGTGCCAGCAGCTTAGCAGAGGCTGAAGCTTTCTTT
j_gene: TRBJ1-1
v_gene: TRBV7-2
abundance: .
d_gene: .

CDR3aa: CASSLLASGANVLTF
CDR3nt: TGTGCCAGCAGTTTACTTGCCTCTGGGGCCAACGTCCTGACTTTC
j_gene: TRBJ2-6
v_gene: TRBV28
abundance: many
d_gene: .

CDR3aa: CASSSHMGGSGELFF
CDR3nt: TGTGCCAGCAGCTCCCATATGGGGGGCTCCGGGGAGCTGTTTTTT
j_gene: TRBJ2-2
v_gene: TRBV7-2
abundance: .
d_gene: .

CDR3aa: CASRTGGESPLHF
CDR3nt: TGTGCCAGCAGAACAGGGGGAGAGTCACCCCTCCACTTT
j_gene: TRBJ1-6
v_gene: TRBV6-1
abundance: .
d_gene: TRBD1

CDR3aa: CASSQSGNSPLHF
CDR3nt: TGTGCATCCTCACAGTCGGGTAATTCACCCCTCCACTTT
j_gene: TRBJ1-6
v_gene: TRBV30
abundance: .
d_gene: .

CDR3aa: CASSYSNLGSGQYF
CDR3nt: TGTGCCAGCAGTTACTCGAATTTGGGCTCCGGGCAGTACTTC
j_gene: TRBJ2-7
v_gene: TRBV6-2/TRBV6-3
abundance: many
d_gene: .

CDR3aa: CASSFMRRSNQPQHF
CDR3nt: TGTGCCAGCAGTTTTATGAGGAGAAGCAATCAGCCCCAGCATTTT
j_gene: TRBJ1-5
v_gene: TRBV6-5
abundance: few
d_gene: .

CDR3aa: CSARAAGIDTEAFF
CDR3nt: TGCAGTGCTAGAGCGGCAGGGATCGACACTGAAGCTTTCTTT
j_gene: TRBJ1-1
v_gene: TRBV20-1
abundance: few
d_gene: .

CDR3aa: CASSLAGVEKLFF
CDR3nt: TGTGCCAGCAGCTTAGCAGGGGTCGAAAAACTGTTTTTT
j_gene: TRBJ1-4
v_gene: TRBV7-9
abundance: few
d_gene: .

CDR3aa: CATSDRQDPSSTDTQYF
CDR3nt: TGTGCCACCAGTGACCGGCAGGACCCTTCTAGCACAGATACGCAGTATTTT
j_gene: TRBJ2-3
v_gene: TRBV24-1
abundance: .
d_gene: .

CDR3aa: CASSVEAGGSYEQYF
CDR3nt: TGTGCCAGCAGCGTAGAGGCAGGGGGCTCCTACGAGCAGTACTTC
j_gene: TRBJ2-7
v_gene: TRBV9
abundance: .
d_gene: TRBD1

CDR3aa: CASRDVGSLVTGELFF
CDR3nt: TGCGCCAGCAGAGATGTTGGGTCTCTAGTAACCGGGGAGCTGTTTTTT
j_gene: TRBJ2-2
v_gene: TRBV5-1
abundance: few
d_gene: .

CDR3aa: CASSGTGQSGIEQYF
CDR3nt: TGTGCCAGCAGCGGCACGGGACAGTCGGGGATCGAGCAGTACTTC
j_gene: TRBJ2-7
v_gene: TRBV7-9
abundance: many
d_gene: TRBD1

CDR3aa: CASSSVGNYGYTF
CDR3nt: TGTGCCAGCAGCAGCGTTGGCAACTATGGCTACACCTTC
j_gene: TRBJ1-2
v_gene: TRBV6-1
abundance: few
d_gene: .

CDR3aa: CASSPVGVPNMGTEAFF
CDR3nt: TGTGCCAGCAGCCCCGTGGGAGTTCCTAACATGGGGACTGAAGCTTTCTTT
j_gene: TRBJ1-1
v_gene: TRBV12-3/TRBV12-4
abundance: many
d_gene: .

CDR3aa: CASSHLSTEAFF
CDR3nt: TGTGCCAGCAGCCACTTGTCCACTGAAGCTTTCTTT
j_gene: TRBJ1-1
v_gene: TRBV7-2
abundance: many
d_gene: .

CDR3aa: CASSSIRKGQTRSEQYF
CDR3nt: TGTGCCAGCAGCTCGATTCGAAAGGGACAGACCAGGAGCGAGCAGTACTTC
j_gene: TRBJ2-7
v_gene: TRBV11-2
abundance: few
d_gene: TRBD1

CDR3aa: CASSALGVNTEAFF
CDR3nt: TGTGCCAGCAGCGCGCTAGGGGTAAACACTGAAGCTTTCTTT
j_gene: TRBJ1-1
v_gene: TRBV9
abundance: .
d_gene: .

CDR3aa: CASSPDKYNEQFF
CDR3nt: TGCGCCAGCAGCCCCGACAAGTACAATGAGCAGTTCTTC
j_gene: TRBJ2-1
v_gene: TRBV4-1
abundance: few
d_gene: .

CDR3aa: CASSTRHSTEAFF
CDR3nt: TGTGCCAGTAGTACCCGACATTCCACTGAAGCTTTCTTT
j_gene: TRBJ1-1
v_gene: TRBV19
abundance: few
d_gene: .

CDR3aa: CASSQKAQSTGELFF
CDR3nt: TGTGCCAGCAGCCAGAAGGCACAGTCCACCGGGGAGCTGTTTTTT
j_gene: TRBJ2-2
v_gene: TRBV7-9
abundance: .
d_gene: .

CDR3aa: CASSELLQNTEAFF
CDR3nt: TGCGCCAGCAGCGAGCTGCTCCAGAACACTGAAGCTTTCTTT
j_gene: TRBJ1-1
v_gene: TRBV4-3
abundance: .
d_gene: .

CDR3aa: CAISPTQDQPQHF
CDR3nt: TGTGCCATCAGTCCAACCCAAGACCAGCCCCAGCATTTT
j_gene: TRBJ1-5
v_gene: TRBV10-3
abundance: many
d_gene: .

CDR3aa: CASSPTVQETQYF
CDR3nt: TGTGCCAGCTCACCGACAGTGCAAGAGACCCAGTACTTC
j_gene: TRBJ2-5
v_gene: TRBV18
abundance: .
d_gene: .

CDR3aa: CAWSGRGRAANYGYTF
CDR3nt: TGTGCCTGGAGTGGAAGGGGCAGGGCGGCCAACTATGGCTACACCTTC
j_gene: TRBJ1-2
v_gene: TRBV30
abundance: once
d_gene: .

CDR3aa: CASSELGQGGPYEQYF
CDR3nt: TGTGCCAGCAGTGAATTGGGACAGGGTGGGCCCTACGAGCAGTACTTC
j_gene: TRBJ2-7
v_gene: TRBV25-1
abundance: few
d_gene: TRBD1

CDR3aa: CASSVLAGTTSYEQYF
CDR3nt: TGTGCCAGCAGTGTTTTAGCGGGTACTACCTCCTACGAGCAGTACTTC
j_gene: TRBJ2-7
v_gene: TRBV6-1
abundance: .
d_gene: TRBD2

CDR3aa: CSVEGQSRYEQYF
CDR3nt: TGCAGCGTTGAGGGACAGTCCCGCTACGAGCAGTACTTC
j_gene: TRBJ2-7
v_gene: TRBV29-1
abundance: .
d_gene: TRBD1

CDR3aa: CASSLRGLGEAFF
CDR3nt: TGTGCCAGCAGTTTGAGGGGGCTGGGTGAAGCTTTCTTT
j_gene: TRBJ1-1
v_gene: TRBV28
abundance: many
d_gene: TRBD1

CDR3aa: CASSSDRGLGRETQYF
CDR3nt: TGTGCCAGCAGTTCGGACAGGGGGCTAGGAAGAGAGACCCAGTACTTC
j_gene: TRBJ2-5
v_gene: TRBV6-2/TRBV6-3
abundance: many
d_gene: TRBD1

CDR3aa: CATSGTDPTEAFF
CDR3nt: TGTGCCACCAGTGGGACAGACCCGACTGAAGCTTTCTTT
j_gene: TRBJ1-1
v_gene: TRBV24-1
abundance: .
d_gene: .

CDR3aa: CASSYSSDVTKNTEAFF
CDR3nt: TGTGCCAGCAGTTACTCCTCGGACGTAACTAAGAACACTGAAGCTTTCTTT
j_gene: TRBJ1-1
v_gene: TRBV6-5
abundance: many
d_gene: .

CDR3aa: CASTGAATANTEAFF
CDR3nt: TGTGCCAGCACCGGGGCTGCGACGGCGAACACTGAAGCTTTCTTT
j_gene: TRBJ1-1
v_gene: TRBV28
abundance: many
d_gene: .

CDR3aa: CASSLTTGGPYTGELFF
CDR3nt: TGTGCCAGCAGCTTAACTACGGGAGGGCCCTACACCGGGGAGCTGTTTTTT
j_gene: TRBJ2-2
v_gene: TRBV7-2
abundance: few
d_gene: TRBD2

CDR3aa: CSASPTGGNNYGYTF
CDR3nt: TGCAGTGCTAGCCCGACAGGGGGCAATAACTATGGCTACACCTTC
j_gene: TRBJ1-2
v_gene: TRBV20-1
abundance: many
d_gene: TRBD1

CDR3aa: CASGFVGGSHGYTF
CDR3nt: TGTGCCAGCGGATTCGTGGGGGGGAGTCATGGCTACACCTTC
j_gene: TRBJ1-2
v_gene: TRBV12-3/TRBV12-4
abundance: many
d_gene: .

CDR3aa: CASSREVTEAFF
CDR3nt: TGTGCCAGCAGCAGGGAAGTCACTGAAGCTTTCTTT
j_gene: TRBJ1-1
v_gene: TRBV6-1
abundance: few
d_gene: .

CDR3aa: CASTKREGTGELFF
CDR3nt: TGTGCCAGCACAAAGCGGGAGGGTACCGGGGAGCTGTTTTTT
j_gene: TRBJ2-2
v_gene: TRBV3-1
abundance: few
d_gene: TRBD2

CDR3aa: CASSPISSNQPQHF
CDR3nt: TGTGCCAGTAGTCCAATTAGTAGCAATCAGCCCCAGCATTTT
j_gene: TRBJ1-5
v_gene: TRBV19
abundance: .
d_gene: .

CDR3aa: CASGPTENSYEQYF
CDR3nt: TGTGCCAGTGGTCCGACAGAAAACTCCTACGAGCAGTACTTC
j_gene: TRBJ2-7
v_gene: TRBV12-3/TRBV12-4
abundance: .
d_gene: .

CDR3aa: CASLSGAGTYEQYF
CDR3nt: TGTGCCAGCCTTTCGGGAGCGGGAACCTACGAGCAGTACTTC
j_gene: TRBJ2-7
v_gene: TRBV28
abundance: many
d_gene: TRBD2

CDR3aa: CASSLPTGEHSPLHF
CDR3nt: TGTGCCAGCAGTTTACCCACAGGGGAGCACTCACCCCTCCACTTT
j_gene: TRBJ1-6
v_gene: TRBV28
abundance: many
d_gene: TRBD1

CDR3aa: CASSIKNQETQYF
CDR3nt: TGCGCCAGCAGCATAAAGAACCAAGAGACCCAGTACTTC
j_gene: TRBJ2-5
v_gene: TRBV5-1
abundance: .
d_gene: .